A single sample gave rise to the 21 T cell receptor beta chains below, sequenced in a study of T-cell reconstitution after alpha-beta-depleted transplantation in children. It was with unique molecular identifiers that the TCRbeta library was prepared. TCRdb re-derived calls from the PCR reads in MiXCR, one entry per CDR3 protein. The sample contains around 370,000 distinct CDR3 sequences, about a tenth of which appear only once. The sample here was PBMCs from the stem cell graft donor, taken from the stem cell graft. Receptors were obtained from a human donor who donated a stem cell graft to a child with acute lymphoblastic leukemia.

This clonotype has just a few counts. This chain links TRBV12-3 or TRBV12-4 with TRBJ2-7, with D possibly TRBD1 on 5 matching bases. The V gene lost 5 bases and the J gene lost 2 bases, with 13 bases spanning the gap. The CDR3 has 14 amino acids. CDR3 DNA: TGTGCCAGCAGTCCTACAGGTTCCACCTACGAGCAGTACTTC. It specifies CASSPTGSTYEQYF.

This clonotype was recorded at least ten times. This chain joins TRBV5-1 and TRBJ1-1; no clear D gene. V gave up 5 bases and J gave up 3 bases, with 11 bases separating them. The CDR3 contains 13 residues. Per germline, CDR1 SGHRS and CDR2 YFSETQ. This chain's CDR3 is CASSQVEDTEAFF. CDR3 in DNA: TGCGCCAGCAGTCAGGTGGAGGACACTGAAGCTTTCTTT.

This clonotype was seen ten or more times. The V and J genes are TRBV11-1 and TRBJ2-5; D may be TRBD1 (5 bases). The CDR3 totals 11 residues. V was clipped by 1 base and J by 9 bases, with 6 bases between them. Germline loops: CDR1 SGHAT, CDR2 FQDESV (reference sequence). The CDR3 DNA follows: TGTGCCAGCAGCTTAGTAGGGGCCCAGTACTTC. Translation gives CASSLVGAQYF.

This clonotype appeared once. The chain has TRBV12-3 or TRBV12-4 and TRBJ1-2; D might be TRBD1 (5 bases). This CDR3 has 14 amino acids. With 3 bases removed from V and 2 bases from J, the gap between germline ends came to 10 bases. CDR3 region: CASSFRDRNYGYTF. The CDR3 coding sequence is TGTGCCAGCAGTTTTCGTGACAGAAACTATGGCTACACCTTC.

This clonotype was counted only a few times. Here the CDR3 DNA reads TGTGCCAGCAGCCAAGATCGGAGATCTGGGGCCAACGTCCTGACTTTC. It encodes CASSQDRRSGANVLTF. The chain links TRBV3-1 to TRBJ2-6; D unresolved. CDR1 is LGHDT, CDR2 YNNKEL, per germline (reference sequence). This CDR3 comprises 16 residues. Trimming took 0 bases from V and 1 from J, leaving 7 bases between them.

The chain uses TRBV29-1 and TRBJ2-1; the D is unclear. V was cut by 6 bases and J by 10 bases, with 13 bases left in between. CDR3 length: 11 amino acids. Germline V gene lookup returns CDR1 SQVTM and CDR2 ANQGSEA. The CDR3 spells CSVDEYYEQFF. As DNA, the CDR3 is TGCAGCGTCGATGAGTACTACGAGCAGTTCTTC.

The sample holds many counts of this clonotype. The chain carries TRBV20-1 and TRBJ2-7; 9 bases map to TRBD2. Trimming took 5 bases from V and 5 from J; bases not matched to a gene: 7. The CDR3 length is 13 residues. Looked up from germline, CDR1 is DFQATT and CDR2 is SNEGSKA (reference sequence). CDR3 coding DNA: TGCAGTGCTGGTGCTCTAGCGGGACACGAGCAGTACTTC. It is translated as CSAGALAGHEQYF.

There are a few counts of this clonotype. This rearrangement joins TRBV27 to TRBJ2-7; 12 nucleotides agree with TRBD2. CDR3 length: 15 residues. The V gene's germline CDR1 is MNHEY and CDR2 SMNVEV (reference sequence). With 3 bases clipped from V and 6 bases from J, the junction kept 6 bases outside the gene matches. The CDR3 bases are TGTGCCAGCAGTTTTCGGACTAGCGGGACTCCCGAGCAGTACTTC. Its translation is CASSFRTSGTPEQYF.

This clonotype was counted at least ten times. V and J are TRBV5-1 and TRBJ1-1, with D tentatively TRBD1 (5 bases). The V and J ends lost 6 bases and 1 base respectively, with 10 bases between them. There are 13 residues in the CDR3. Germline-derived CDR1 and CDR2 are SGHRS and YFSETQ. The CDR3 protein is CASNDGGNTEAFF. For the CDR3, the DNA is TGCGCCAGCAACGACGGGGGGAACACTGAAGCTTTCTTT.

A few counts support this clonotype. The chain uses TRBV11-2 and TRBJ1-2; 10 bases map to TRBD1. The CDR3 totals 18 residues. Germline CDR1 and CDR2: SGHAT and FQNNGV. The junction had 16 bases not matched to a gene; V was cut back by 5 bases and J by 4 bases. The CDR3 spells CASSPSRGGTGVGYGYTF. CDR3 nucleotides: TGTGCCAGCAGCCCCTCCCGAGGTGGGACAGGGGTTGGCTATGGCTACACCTTC. Together with reference TRBV11-2 and TRBJ1-2, the CDR3 gives the full variable domain: EAGVAQSPRYKIIEKRQSVAFWCNPISGHATLYWYQQILGQGPKLLIQFQNNGVVDDSQLPKDRFSAERLKGVDSTLKIQPAKLEDSAVYLCASSPSRGGTGVGYGYTFGSGTRLTVV.

This clonotype came up a few times. The gene calls are TRBV6-2 or TRBV6-3 and TRBJ2-7, with 10 bases that match TRBD2. Germline trimming cut 4 bases from V and 5 bases from J; bases unmatched to any gene: 8. There are 15 residues in the CDR3. In germline, CDR1 is MNHEY, CDR2 SVGEGT. The CDR3 DNA reads as TGTGCCAGCAGTTCTAGCGGGAGTTCTCGTAACGAGCAGTACTTC. This translates into CASSSSGSSRNEQYF.

The J gene is TRBJ2-1, the V gene TRBV20-1; D is possibly TRBD1 or TRBD2 (5 bases each). This CDR3 contains 13 residues. Germline CDR1 reads DFQATT; CDR2 reads SNEGSKA (reference sequence). Trimming removed 3 bases from V and 9 bases from J, with 15 bases in between. In DNA, the CDR3 is TGCAGTGCTAGGGTGGGGCCCGGGGCTGAGCAGTTCTTC. Its translation is CSARVGPGAEQFF.

The chain links TRBV27 to TRBJ2-2; perhaps TRBD1 as D (5 bases). The CDR3 runs 15 residues. Germline V gene sequence: CDR1 MNHEY, CDR2 SMNVEV (reference sequence). Trimming shortened V by 3 bases and J by 6 bases, and 14 bases separated the two germline ends. DNA for the CDR3: TGTGCCAGCAGTTTCGAAGGGGTGGAATCCGGGGAGCTGTTTTTT. Amino acid sequence: CASSFEGVESGELFF.

This clonotype was observed many times. The chain employs TRBV7-2 and TRBJ2-5; weak D call: TRBD1 (6 bases). Germline V gives CDR1 SGHTA, CDR2 FQGNSA. This CDR3 is built from 15 residues. V gave up 1 base and J gave up 4 bases, with 13 bases separating them. CDR3 residues: CASSLESLGGETQYF. Written as DNA, the CDR3 is TGTGCCAGCAGCTTAGAATCTTTAGGGGGAGAGACCCAGTACTTC.

This chain uses TRBV5-1 with TRBJ2-1; TRBD2 matches 11 bases. Germline assignment: CDR1 SGHRS and CDR2 YFSETQ. V lost 2 bases and J lost 6; bases outside the gene matches: 4. The CDR3 is 15 residues long. In DNA form, the CDR3 reads TGCGCCAGCAGCTTTAGCGGGAGGGCTGGCAATGAGCAGTTCTTC. This encodes CASSFSGRAGNEQFF. The full variable domain, with the rest looked up from reference TRBV5-1 and TRBJ2-1, is KAGVTQTPRYLIKTRGQQVTLSCSPISGHRSVSWYQQTPGQGLQFLFEYFSETQRNKGNFPGRFSGRQFSNSRSEMNVSTLELGDSALYLCASSFSGRAGNEQFFGPGTRLTVL.

This clonotype has just a few counts. The genes are TRBV4-3 and TRBJ2-1; a weak D match, TRBD2 (5 bases). CDR3 length equals 15 residues. The V gene lost 4 bases and the J gene lost 0 bases, with 10 bases spanning the gap. Germline V gene lookup returns CDR1 LGHNA and CDR2 YSLEER. CDR3 region: CASSRDGISYNEQFF. CDR3 coding DNA: TGCGCCAGCAGCCGTGACGGGATCTCCTACAATGAGCAGTTCTTC.

The chain uses TRBV7-3 and TRBJ2-2; a weak D match, TRBD2 (6 bases). V dropped 5 bases and J dropped 2 bases, with 12 bases sitting between them. Germline CDR1 reads SGHTA; CDR2 reads FQGTGA. This CDR3 region has 15 residues. The CDR3 bases are TGTGCCAGCAGCCCCCGAGGACTAAACACCGGGGAGCTGTTTTTT. This sequence encodes CASSPRGLNTGELFF.

The J gene is TRBJ2-2, the V gene TRBV7-2; D unresolved. Trimming stripped 3 bases from V and 4 bases from J, with 18 bases between. Germline CDR1 and CDR2: SGHTA and FQGNSA. The CDR3 runs to 17 residues. CDR3: CASSLGQSRTSTGELFF. DNA of the CDR3: TGTGCCAGCAGCTTGGGCCAAAGCCGGACGTCCACCGGGGAGCTGTTTTTT.

This clonotype was counted many times. V is TRBV29-1 and J is TRBJ2-7, with D maybe TRBD2 (6 bases). Germline loops: CDR1 SQVTM, CDR2 ANQGSEA. The germline V and J ends were trimmed by 2 bases and 3 bases, with 11 bases remaining between them. There are 13 residues in the CDR3. The CDR3 region has the DNA TGCAGCGTTGAATCGGCGGGATACTACGAGCAGTACTTC. Its protein product is CSVESAGYYEQYF.

This chain links TRBV25-1 with TRBJ2-5; 7 positions match TRBD2. Germline values: CDR1 MGHDK, CDR2 SYGVNS. This CDR3 is 14 amino acids long. The V gene end was trimmed by 3 bases and the J gene end by 1 base; junction bases not matched to a gene: 2. In nucleotides, the CDR3 is TGTGCCAGCAGTGAGGGAGGGAGCCAAGAGACCCAGTACTTC. This encodes CASSEGGSQETQYF.

This clonotype showed up just a few times. V and J are TRBV15 and TRBJ2-4, with unresolved D. Trimming pared 0 bases from V and 0 bases from J, leaving 12 bases between. Germline V gives CDR1 LNHNV, CDR2 YYDKDF (reference sequence). The CDR3 spans 17 residues. As DNA, the CDR3 is TGTGCCACCAGCAGAGATATCGGATTTTTAGCCAAAAACATTCAGTACTTC. The encoded protein is CATSRDIGFLAKNIQYF.